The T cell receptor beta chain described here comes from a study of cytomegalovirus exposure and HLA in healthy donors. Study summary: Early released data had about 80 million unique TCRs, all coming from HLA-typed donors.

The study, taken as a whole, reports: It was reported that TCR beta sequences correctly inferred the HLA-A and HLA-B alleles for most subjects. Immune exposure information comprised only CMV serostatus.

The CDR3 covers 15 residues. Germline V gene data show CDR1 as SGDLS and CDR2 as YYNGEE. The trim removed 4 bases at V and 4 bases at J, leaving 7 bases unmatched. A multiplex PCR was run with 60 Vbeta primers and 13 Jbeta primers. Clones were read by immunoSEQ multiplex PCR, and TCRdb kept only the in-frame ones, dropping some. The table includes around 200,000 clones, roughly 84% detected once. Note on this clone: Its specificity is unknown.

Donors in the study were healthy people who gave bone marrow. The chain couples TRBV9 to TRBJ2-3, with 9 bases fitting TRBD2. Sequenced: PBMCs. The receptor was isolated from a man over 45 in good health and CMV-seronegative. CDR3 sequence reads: CASSPPGGRADTQYF. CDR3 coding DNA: TGTGCCAGCAGCCCCCCCGGCGGGAGGGCAGATACGCAGTATTTT.